The clone carrying this T cell receptor beta chain was found a few times. Its antigen is not identified. The study ran its PCR with 60 Vbeta and 13 Jbeta primers. Profiling relied on immunoSEQ multiplex PCR, and the TCRdb table lists in-frame clones only, not all of them. The sample lists some 120,000 clones; roughly 78% were seen once. The data were obtained in a study of cytomegalovirus exposure and HLA in healthy donors. Study conclusions and caveats: Researchers catalogued approximately 160 TCR beta chains as cytomegalovirus-associated. In an earlier analysis, most TCR beta V segments were productive about 87% or about 30% of the time.

The TCR comes from a man aged 25-40 years in good health and CMV-seronegative. Specimen: PBMCs.

CDR3 loop: CATATGDGETQYF. The CDR3 DNA reads TGTGCCACCGCCACGGGGGACGGGGAGACCCAGTACTTC. The V and J genes are TRBV19 and TRBJ2-5, with a tentative D call TRBD2 (6 bases). V was pared by 10 bases and J by 5 bases, with 17 bases between. This CDR3 spans 13 amino acids. CDR1 is LNHDA and CDR2 is SQIVND in the germline V gene (reference sequence).